The clone carrying this T cell receptor (beta chain) was counted between two and nine times. Its antigen is as yet unknown. This entry belongs to a study of blood T cells in healthy people across ages. Study outcomes and limitations: The authors considered diversity estimates from one million T cells to be underestimates.

Then a second PCR, running roughly 6 to 12 cycles, was carried out with a sample-barcoded 5' primer and a J-beta primer mix. Each cDNA molecule was tagged by a template-switch adaptor with 12 random nucleotides. Any given sample supplied a minimum of 2.5 million CDR3-containing paired-end reads. Each CDR3 protein is one row after TCRdb ran MiXCR on the 5' RACE reads. The sample includes under 1,100,000 distinct CDR3 sequences, about 25% of them seen just once. V was clipped by 5 bases and J by 1 base, with 13 bases between them. This CDR3 comprises 14 residues. Germline values: CDR1 DFQATT, CDR2 SNEGSKA (reference sequence). The same sample was also used in a study of T cells of mothers and their children. That work contributes: For unrelated pairs as for related ones, thymic selection shapes TCR recombination output similarly.

The sequencing input was blood. This TCR derives from a girl aged 2 to 9 in good health. The rearrangement joins TRBV20-1 to TRBJ2-3; D might be TRBD2 (6 bases). The CDR3 reads CSAFPAGRTDTQYF. DNA of the CDR3: TGCAGTGCTTTCCCAGCGGGCCGCACAGATACGCAGTATTTT.